This T cell receptor (beta chain) was found in a study of blood T cells in healthy people across ages. Study findings and constraints: It was found that TCR beta diversity correlated strongly with the percentage of naive T cells. Shifts in expanded clonotypes may have been confounded by donor CMV status, which was unknown.

This clonotype occurred a few times. What it binds is unknown. Next came a second PCR, run for roughly 6 to 11 cycles, which used a sample-barcoded 5' primer along with a J-beta primer mix. TCRdb recomputed calls from the 5' RACE reads with MiXCR, one row per CDR3 protein. Of around 900,000 distinct CDR3 sequences in the sample, 25% to 35% were seen once. The germline V gene has CDR1 MNHEY and CDR2 SVGEGT. V lost 6 bases to trimming and J lost 3 bases; unmatched junction nucleotides: 6. This CDR3 has 15 residues. The chain combines TRBV6-2 or TRBV6-3 with TRBJ1-5, with 9 bases fitting TRBD1. Sequences were obtained from blood. The clonotype originates from a woman older than 75 in good health. CDR3 sequence: CASRQTGGYNQPQHF. CDR3 nucleotides: TGTGCCAGCAGACAGACAGGGGGGTACAATCAGCCCCAGCATTTT.